This TCR beta chain is drawn from a study of beta chain features in type 1 diabetes. Study-wide points: All four CD4+ subsets from Type 1 diabetes patients carried moderately but significantly shorter TCRB CDR3s.

Since all of the isolated RNA was reverse transcribed, expressed TCRB transcripts were what got sequenced. The repertoire was sequenced with immunoSEQ multiplex PCR; TCRdb's copy has only in-frame clones and lacks some. The sample records about 99,000 clones, around 30% being singletons. Germline lookup yields CDR1 SEHNR and CDR2 FQNEAQ (reference sequence). Trimming took 0 bases from V and 3 from J, leaving 13 bases between them. This CDR3 has 16 amino acids. In its sample, this clone was seen a few times. Its antigen is currently unknown. The TCR originated in a woman aged 18-29 years with type 1 diabetes. The sequencing input was central memory CD4+ T cells from blood. This sequence joins TRBV7-9 and TRBJ2-3; D possibly corresponds to TRBD2 (6 bases). CDR3 in amino acids: CASSLAMTRTTDTQYF. The CDR3 DNA sequence: TGTGCCAGCAGCTTAGCGATGACTAGGACAACAGATACGCAGTATTTT.